The 16 T cell receptor beta chains given below trace back to one sample, sequenced in a study of human T cells and chemical hapten exposure. Each CDR3 protein gets one entry after TCRdb re-called the RACE reads with MiXCR. This table holds 39,000 or so distinct CDR3 sequences, 4% found once. As to time point: patch test 1, 2 weeks after DPC sensitization. Sample treatment: therapeutic diphenylcyclopropenone sensitization with weekly scalp DPC. Whole blood, unfractionated, served as the material for total RNA extraction. This material consisted of whole blood, taken in connection with sensitization to the hapten diphenylcyclopropenone (DPC). Receptors were obtained from a man aged 45-65 years with alopecia areata. Some clones in this sample may be carry-over from other donors' samples.

This clonotype was detected a few times. This rearrangement joins TRBV19 to TRBJ1-6; D is possibly TRBD1 (6 bases). The germline V gene encodes CDR1 LNHDA and CDR2 SQIVND (reference sequence). V shed 7 bases and J shed 7 bases, with 11 bases lying between them. The CDR3 is 13 amino acids. This chain's CDR3 is CASMGQGNSPLHF. The CDR3 DNA is TGTGCCAGTATGGGTCAGGGGAATTCACCCCTCCACTTT.

This clonotype was counted many times. This rearrangement joins TRBV20-1 to TRBJ2-3, with D possibly being TRBD1 or TRBD2 (5 bases each). This CDR3 contains 13 residues. V lost 6 bases to trimming and J lost 4 bases, with 14 bases between them. Per germline, CDR1 DFQATT and CDR2 SNEGSKA (reference sequence). The CDR3 protein is CSAPAGTPDTQYF. The CDR3 DNA reads TGCAGTGCCCCGGCCGGGACCCCAGATACGCAGTATTTT.

This clonotype has only a few counts. V usage is TRBV10-1 and J usage is TRBJ2-5; 7 positions match TRBD1. Looked up from germline, CDR1 is WNHNN and CDR2 is SYGVQD (reference sequence). This CDR3 contains 14 residues. Trimming at V came to 6 bases and at J to 3 bases, leaving 7 bases not matched to a gene. CDR3 DNA: TGCGCCAGCAGCCCCGGGACAGTGGAAGAGACCCAGTACTTC. Translation gives CASSPGTVEETQYF.

This clonotype was seen many times. This chain joins TRBV2 and TRBJ2-7; tentatively, D is TRBD1 (7 bases). This CDR3 has 15 residues. The V gene lost 6 bases and the J gene lost 2 bases, with 17 bases spanning the gap. CDR1 is SNHLY and CDR2 is FYNNEI in the germline V gene. CDR3 region: CASRTSGGQPYEQYF. Here the CDR3 DNA reads TGTGCCAGCAGGACTTCAGGGGGGCAGCCCTACGAGCAGTACTTC.

This clonotype was observed at least ten times. The chain is built from TRBV20-1 and TRBJ1-1; possibly TRBD1 for D (6 bases). V lost 3 bases to trimming and J lost 3 bases, with 20 bases between them. Germline-derived CDR1 and CDR2 are DFQATT and SNEGSKA (reference sequence). The CDR3 contains 16 residues. CDR3 nucleotides: TGCAGTGCTAGGAGTCATGGTGGGGACATATACACTGAAGCTTTCTTT. It encodes CSARSHGGDIYTEAFF.

This clonotype has ten or more counts. This chain connects TRBV29-1 to TRBJ1-1; TRBD1 aligns across 9 bases. Looked up from germline, CDR1 is SQVTM and CDR2 is ANQGSEA. This CDR3 region has 13 residues. V was pared by 4 bases and J by 3 bases, with 3 bases of the junction left unmatched. CDR3 bases: TGCAGCGTTGTGACAGGGGGTGACACTGAAGCTTTCTTT. Its protein product is CSVVTGGDTEAFF.

This clonotype was counted between two and nine times. J is TRBJ2-3 and V is TRBV5-1; 7 nucleotides match TRBD1. J lost 6 bases, V lost 4 bases, and 8 bases had no gene match. Germline V CDR1 and CDR2: SGHRS, YFSETQ. This CDR3 is built from 14 residues. The CDR3 coding sequence is TGCGCCAGCAGCATTACACAGGGGTCCGATACGCAGTATTTT. It translates to CASSITQGSDTQYF.

This clonotype has a count of ten or more. The chain uses TRBV28 and TRBJ2-1; the D is unclear. The V gene's germline CDR1 is MDHEN and CDR2 SYDVKM. The CDR3 runs 16 residues. V was pared by 10 bases and J by 3 bases, with 22 bases between. The CDR3 reads CATKAGLGSYYNEQFF. CDR3 bases: TGTGCCACCAAAGCAGGTCTGGGAAGCTACTACAATGAGCAGTTCTTC.

This clonotype was recorded a few times. The V and J genes are TRBV10-3 and TRBJ1-2, with D possibly matching TRBD1 (6 bases). Trimming removed 6 bases from V and 1 base from J, with 18 bases in between. The CDR3 length is 16 residues. Germline V gene sequence: CDR1 ENHRY, CDR2 SYGVKD. CDR3 coding DNA: TGTGCCATCAGCAAGTCAGGGGCAGAAGATAACTATGGCTACACCTTC. Its translation is CAISKSGAEDNYGYTF.

There are many counts of this clonotype. The V call is TRBV24-1, the J call TRBJ1-5; D not resolved. CDR3 length equals 12 residues. V was cut by 5 bases and J by 1 base, with 2 bases left in between. Germline CDR1 and CDR2: KGHDR and SFDVKD. CDR3: CATSASNQPQHF. The CDR3 nucleotides are TGTGCCACCAGTGCAAGCAATCAGCCCCAGCATTTT.

This clonotype was recorded many times. The rearrangement joins TRBV6-5 to TRBJ2-3; D not resolved. Trimming removed 10 bases from V and 1 base from J, with 6 bases in between. This CDR3 is 11 amino acids long. The germline gives CDR1 MNHEY, CDR2 SVGAGI. CDR3 nucleotides: TGTGCCACCGGGCGCACAGATACGCAGTATTTT. It translates to CATGRTDTQYF.

The chain carries TRBV27 and TRBJ1-3; D is uncertain. Looked up from germline, CDR1 is MNHEY and CDR2 is SMNVEV (reference sequence). The germline V and J ends were trimmed by 3 bases and 2 bases, with 11 bases remaining between them. The CDR3 runs to 15 residues. The CDR3 region has the DNA TGTGCCAGCAGTTTCGGGCCGTCCCCTGGAAACACCATATATTTT. Amino acids: CASSFGPSPGNTIYF.

This clonotype appeared many times. This rearrangement joins TRBV20-1 to TRBJ2-6, with D uncertain. With 5 bases removed from V and 4 bases from J, the gap between germline ends came to 12 bases. CDR3 length: 14 residues. Germline lookup yields CDR1 DFQATT and CDR2 SNEGSKA (reference sequence). As DNA, the CDR3 is TGCAGTGCTCCCACCGGTTCCGGGGCCAACGTCCTGACTTTC. It encodes CSAPTGSGANVLTF.

The chain carries TRBV7-8 and TRBJ2-3; TRBD2 might be the D (6 bases). This CDR3 spans 16 amino acids. The V end was cut by 1 base, the J end by 2 bases, with 13 bases between. Germline assignment: CDR1 SGHVS and CDR2 FQNEAQ. The CDR3 DNA is TGTGCCAGCAGCTTAGGGGGAAGCGGGCTCACAGATACGCAGTATTTT. Translating gives CASSLGGSGLTDTQYF.

This clonotype was found many times. The V call is TRBV29-1, the J call TRBJ2-6; D remains unclear. The CDR3 has 12 residues. Germline assignment: CDR1 SQVTM and CDR2 ANQGSEA. Trimming pared 4 bases from V and 2 bases from J, leaving 3 bases between. The CDR3 protein is CSVVAGANVLTF. CDR3 DNA sequence: TGCAGCGTTGTCGCTGGGGCCAACGTCCTGACTTTC.

This clonotype was detected many times. This chain uses TRBV5-1 with TRBJ2-6; no clear D gene. V lost 7 bases and J 0 bases, leaving 8 bases between the germline ends. The CDR3 is made up of 14 amino acids. Germline CDR1 is SGHRS and CDR2 is YFSETQ. The DNA for the CDR3 is TGCGCCAGCGAACTAATCTCTGGGGCCAACGTCCTGACTTTC. This gives the protein CASELISGANVLTF.